These T cell receptor beta chains were read from a single sample in a study of shared clonotypes between healthy human individuals. Assay used: immunoSEQ multiplex PCR; TCRdb lists only in-frame clones, some missing. The profile shows about 92,000 clones, around 43% of them singletons. Sequenced: PBMCs. The receptors come from a woman in her 40s in good health. Some clones in this sample may be carry-over from other donors' samples. Both conserved end residues are part of each CDR3. D genes are given only for firm matches. A clone size is listed for some rows: how often the clone was seen (once, few, many), or a class if it is expanded.

clone_size j_call d_call v_call cdr3_nt cdr3_aa
many TRBJ1-2 TRBD1 TRBV6-6 TGTGCCAGCACCGAAGACCAGGGGGGAGGCTACACCTTC CASTEDQGGGYTF
few TRBJ2-7 TRBD1 TRBV2 TGTGCCAGCAGAAACCGACAGGGGGCGACCTACGAGCAGTACTTC CASRNRQGATYEQYF
NA TRBJ1-2 NA TRBV7-2 TGTGCCAGCAGCCAAGATGGTGGCTGGAGCTATGGCTACACCTTC CASSQDGGWSYGYTF
NA TRBJ2-3 TRBD2 TRBV7-9 TGTGCCAGCAGCCCCCGCCTTCTGGCTAGCGGCCGCACAGATACGCAGTATTTT CASSPRLLASGRTDTQYF
few TRBJ1-5 TRBD1 TRBV7-2 TGTGCCAGCAGTTTAACAGGGGGGAGCAGCAATCAGCCCCAGCATTTT CASSLTGGSSNQPQHF
many TRBJ1-2 TRBD1 TRBV5-4 TGTGCCAGCAGCCAAGGACAGGCCGCGCATAACTATGGCTACACCTTC CASSQGQAAHNYGYTF
NA TRBJ1-1 NA TRBV7-2 TGTGCCAGCAGCACGTGGGACTTCGAAGGGGGCACTGAAGCTTTCTTT CASSTWDFEGGTEAFF
NA TRBJ2-7 TRBD1 TRBV4-1 TGCGCCAGCAGCCGACTACCGCCGGGACAGGGGTATTACGAGCAGTACTTC CASSRLPPGQGYYEQYF
few TRBJ1-2 NA TRBV5-4 TGTGCCAGCAGCTTTGGTAGGGGGGAATATGGCTACACCTTC CASSFGRGEYGYTF
many TRBJ1-4 NA TRBV6-1 TGTGCCAGCAGTGAAATTGCAGGGGTTGATGAAAAACTGTTTTTT CASSEIAGVDEKLFF
NA TRBJ2-2 TRBD1 TRBV5-1 TGCGCCAGCAGTTCCGGGACAGGGGACACCGGGGAGCTGTTTTTT CASSSGTGDTGELFF
NA TRBJ2-1 TRBD1 TRBV6-1 TGTGCCAGCAGCGAACTCACAGGGGGCGTGGATGAGCAGTTCTTC CASSELTGGVDEQFF
many TRBJ2-4 NA TRBV27 TGTGCCAGCAGCTTCCGAGGGTCAAACATTCAGTACTTC CASSFRGSNIQYF
NA TRBJ1-5 NA TRBV6-1 TGTGCCAGCAGTGAAGGCCCGGGGGAGGGCAATCAGCCCCAGCATTTT CASSEGPGEGNQPQHF
NA TRBJ2-6 NA TRBV15 TGTGCCACCGAGAGACGGGGGGCCAACGTCCTGACTTTC CATERRGANVLTF
few TRBJ1-2 NA TRBV30 TGTGCCTGGAGTGTACGGCAGGCCCGCGTGAGATTTGGCTACACCTTC CAWSVRQARVRFGYTF
NA TRBJ2-1 TRBD2 TRBV29-1 TGCAGCGTCCTTAGCGGGAGCTCCTACAATGAGCAGTTCTTC CSVLSGSSYNEQFF
many TRBJ1-1 NA TRBV29-1 TGCAGCGTTGCGAGGTTGGAGGGGTACGCTTTCTTT CSVARLEGYAFF
many TRBJ2-7 NA TRBV30 TGTGCCTGGGGTCGACACCTCTACGAGCAGTACTTC CAWGRHLYEQYF
many TRBJ2-1 NA TRBV7-9 TGTGCCAGCAGCTTAGCGCTCGGGCGGGTAGGTGATGAGCAGTTCTTC CASSLALGRVGDEQFF
many TRBJ2-5 TRBD1 TRBV14 TGTGCCAGCAGCCGCCTTGTAGGACAGGGGCAAGAGACCCAGTACTTC CASSRLVGQGQETQYF
NA TRBJ1-4 TRBD1 TRBV30 TGTGCCTGGAGTCGAGGACAGGGCGGTGAAAAACTGTTTTTT CAWSRGQGGEKLFF
few TRBJ2-5 TRBD2 TRBV30 TGTGCCTGGAATTATGGACTAGCCGGTGAGACCCAGTACTTC CAWNYGLAGETQYF
many TRBJ1-1 NA TRBV15 TGTGCCACCAGCAGAGATTCAGGGCCCGGCGCTGAAGCTTTCTTT CATSRDSGPGAEAFF
NA TRBJ2-7 TRBD1 TRBV28 TGTGCCAGCAGTGCGACAGGGATTGTGAAAGAGCAGTACTTC CASSATGIVKEQYF
NA TRBJ2-5 NA TRBV5-1 TGCGCCAGCAGTTACTGGGACGGGGAAGAGCAGTACTTC CASSYWDGEEQYF
NA TRBJ1-2 TRBD1 TRBV10-3 TGTGCCGTCAGTGAGTCGGGACAGGGGGACTACACCTTC CAVSESGQGDYTF
few TRBJ2-7 TRBD2 TRBV5-6 TGTGCCAGCAGCCTACCCGGGACTAGCGACTACGAGCAGTACTTC CASSLPGTSDYEQYF
few TRBJ2-7 NA TRBV20-1 TGCAGTGCTAGACGCGCAGACGAGCAGTACTTC CSARRADEQYF
NA TRBJ2-1 NA TRBV2 TGTGCCAGCACAGGAGCGAACTCCTACAATGAGCAGTTCTTC CASTGANSYNEQFF
NA TRBJ1-1 NA TRBV6-4 TGTGCCAGCCGGGGGGACACTGAAGCTTTCTTT CASRGDTEAFF
many TRBJ2-1 NA TRBV6-1 TGTGCCAGCAGCGTTTTTACCTACAATGAGCAGTTCTTC CASSVFTYNEQFF
NA TRBJ2-7 NA TRBV27 TGTGCCAGTTCCCGCAGGGGCGACGAGCAGTACTTC CASSRRGDEQYF
NA TRBJ2-7 NA TRBV27 TGTGCCAGCAGTCCCGGACCCATGCTCGAGCAGTACTTC CASSPGPMLEQYF
NA TRBJ2-7 TRBD1 TRBV5-4 TGTGCCAGCAGCACCCGGGACAGGGAAGGGCGGGAGCAGTACTTC CASSTRDREGREQYF
many TRBJ2-1 TRBD2 TRBV28 TGTGCCAGCAGCCCCGATGAACTAGCGGGTCCCCATGAGCAGTTCTTC CASSPDELAGPHEQFF
NA TRBJ1-2 NA TRBV28 TGTGCCAGCACCACCAACGGGGGGGCGCAAGGCAACACCTTC CASTTNGGAQGNTF
once TRBJ2-5 NA TRBV4-2 TGTGCCAGCAGCTCCACTGTAGCAGAAGAGACCCAGTACTTC CASSSTVAEETQYF
few TRBJ2-7 TRBD1 TRBV29-1 TGCAGCGTTTTTGACAGGGACGGAAAATACGAGCAGTACTTC CSVFDRDGKYEQYF
many TRBJ2-7 TRBD2 TRBV28 TGTGCCAGCAACGGACTAGCCTACGAGCAGTACTTC CASNGLAYEQYF
NA TRBJ2-1 NA TRBV19 TGTGCCTCCAGCCTTACTAGGGGGGAATACAATGAGCAGTTCTTC CASSLTRGEYNEQFF
NA TRBJ1-5 NA TRBV29-1 TGCAGCGTTAGCTCTACTAATTCGGGAGGTCAGCCCCAGCATTTT CSVSSTNSGGQPQHF
NA TRBJ2-1 NA TRBV6-5 TGTGCCAGCAGTAAGTACAATGAGCAGTTCTTC CASSKYNEQFF
few TRBJ2-7 NA TRBV28 TGTGCCAGCAGTTTAACCGGCCGGTTTCCCTACGAGCAGTACTTC CASSLTGRFPYEQYF
NA TRBJ1-1 NA TRBV10-3 TGTGCCATCAGTGGGCGGGAGAACACTGAAGCTTTCTTT CAISGRENTEAFF
NA TRBJ2-7 NA TRBV7-2 TGTGCCAGCAGCGCCCGGGACACCCTCAAGCAGTACTTC CASSARDTLKQYF
many TRBJ2-7 TRBD1 TRBV7-6 TGTGCCAGCAGCTTAGCGGGACAGCCTTACGAGCAGTACTTC CASSLAGQPYEQYF
many TRBJ1-5 NA TRBV14 TGTGCCAGCAGCCACAGGCGCCAGCATTTT CASSHRRQHF
many TRBJ2-6 TRBD1 TRBV2 TGTGCCAGCAGTGAAACGGGACAGGGTTCCCATGGGGCCAACGTCCTGACTTTC CASSETGQGSHGANVLTF
NA TRBJ2-7 NA TRBV30 TGTGCCTGGAGTGGAGGGCGGCTAGCGAACGAGCAGTACTTC CAWSGGRLANEQYF
many TRBJ1-1 NA TRBV13 TGTGCCAGCAGCTTCTTAGGCAGCGCGATCACTGAAGCTTTCTTT CASSFLGSAITEAFF